This passage covers 11 T cell receptor beta chains from one sample sequenced in a study of blood T cell repertoires in COVID-19. The table came from immunoSEQ multiplex PCR; TCRdb's copy has only in-frame clones and leaves some out. This sample has 150,000 to 200,000 clones, with 88% found just once. Sequencing was carried out using PBMCs or T cells enriched from blood (not recorded which). These receptors all come from a woman under 30 who had recovered from COVID-19.

The chain couples TRBV5-1 to TRBJ2-2; a possible D gene is TRBD2 (6 bases). The CDR3 runs to 15 residues. V shed 3 bases and J shed 4 bases, with 13 bases lying between them. Germline V CDR1 and CDR2: SGHRS, YFSETQ. The CDR3 DNA reads as TGCGCCAGCAGCTCGCTTAGCGGAGTCACCGGGGAGCTGTTTTTT. Translation gives CASSSLSGVTGELFF.

The chain recombines TRBV18 with TRBJ1-1, with D hard to call. CDR3 length: 15 amino acids. Germline assignment: CDR1 KGHSH and CDR2 LQKENI. The germline V and J ends were trimmed by 0 bases and 0 bases, with 8 bases remaining between them. CDR3 residues: CASSPPRGLNTEAFF. Here the CDR3 DNA reads TGTGCCAGCTCACCACCCCGGGGTTTGAACACTGAAGCTTTCTTT.

For this clone: The same CDR3 is also encoded by other DNA sequences in this sample. The chain is built from TRBV2 and TRBJ2-6; D gene ambiguous. This CDR3 comprises 14 residues. V was pared by 3 bases and J by 0 bases, with 3 bases between. Germline assignment: CDR1 SNHLY and CDR2 FYNNEI. This CDR3 is CASSESSGANVLTF. The CDR3 DNA reads TGTGCCAGCAGTGAGAGCTCTGGGGCCAACGTCCTGACTTTC. The full variable domain, its missing parts supplied by reference TRBV2 and TRBJ2-6, is EPEVTQTPSHQVTQMGQEVILRCVPISNHLYFYWYRQILGQKVEFLVSFYNNEISEKSEIFDDQFSVERPDGSNFTLKIRSTKLEDSAMYFCASSESSGANVLTFGAGSRLTVL.

The rearrangement links TRBV7-3 to TRBJ1-2, with 7 bases identical to TRBD1. From germline, CDR1 is SGHTA and CDR2 FQGTGA. This CDR3 has 15 residues. The V and J ends lost 5 bases and 5 bases, in that order; junction bases with no gene match: 11. The CDR3 region has the DNA TGTGCCAGCAGCCCGAGGGGGACAGACGAATATGGCTACACCTTC. Translated: CASSPRGTDEYGYTF.

The CDR3 region is CASSLETGNEQFF. The CDR3 DNA reads TGTGCCAGCAGTCTCGAAACAGGGAATGAGCAGTTCTTC. This rearrangement joins TRBV11-3 to TRBJ2-1; tentative D call: TRBD1 (6 bases). CDR3 length: 13 amino acids. CDR1 is SGHNT, CDR2 YENEEA, per germline. Trimming removed 6 bases from V and 7 bases from J, with 13 bases in between.

This chain links TRBV7-9 with TRBJ2-7, with 9 nucleotides matching TRBD1. The CDR3 spans 16 residues. Looked up from germline, CDR1 is SEHNR and CDR2 is FQNEAQ (reference sequence). V trimming: 5 bases; J trimming: 8 bases; junction bases outside the gene matches: 16. CDR3 sequence: CASSPPPGQGRGKQYF. The CDR3 DNA reads TGTGCCAGCAGCCCACCCCCGGGACAGGGTCGGGGGAAGCAGTACTTC.

The V gene is TRBV6-5, the J gene TRBJ2-1; D might be TRBD2 (5 bases). CDR1 and CDR2 (germline): MNHEY, SVGAGI. V was shortened by 4 bases and J by 7 bases, with 11 bases between the two germline ends. The CDR3 spans 13 residues. CDR3 region: CASSSEGWNEQFF. CDR3 nucleotide sequence: TGTGCCAGCAGTTCAGAGGGTTGGAATGAGCAGTTCTTC.

The genes are TRBV7-8 and TRBJ2-5, with D tentatively TRBD2 (6 bases). This CDR3 contains 16 residues. Germline V gene data show CDR1 as SGHVS and CDR2 as FQNEAQ. With 1 base removed from V and 2 bases from J, the gap between germline ends came to 14 bases. The CDR3 loop reads CASSLVSGFFQETQYF. CDR3 nucleotide sequence: TGTGCCAGCAGCTTAGTTAGCGGCTTTTTTCAAGAGACCCAGTACTTC.

The rearrangement joins TRBV7-8 to TRBJ2-7; possibly TRBD1 for D (6 bases). CDR3 length: 14 amino acids. Germline CDR1 SGHVS, CDR2 FQNEAQ. The V gene lost 2 bases and the J gene lost 4 bases, with 12 bases spanning the gap. CDR3 sequence reads: CASSLSGGRYEQYF. For the CDR3, the DNA is TGTGCCAGCAGCTTAAGTGGGGGCCGATACGAGCAGTACTTC.

This clone appeared a single time. The gene calls are TRBV5-8 and TRBJ2-7; 9 nucleotides match TRBD1. This CDR3 region has 15 residues. Germline CDR1 is SGHTS and CDR2 is YDEGEE. With 2 bases clipped from V and 1 base from J, the junction kept 4 bases outside the gene matches. CDR3 DNA sequence: TGTGCCAGCAGCTTAGAGGACAGGGGATCCTACGAGCAGTACTTC. It is translated as CASSLEDRGSYEQYF.

The V gene is TRBV5-1, the J gene TRBJ2-2; no clear D gene. V was pared by 0 bases and J by 0 bases, with 9 bases between. The CDR3 loop spans 16 amino acids. From germline, CDR1 is SGHRS and CDR2 YFSETQ. The CDR3 protein is CASSLDSTSNTGELFF. The DNA of the CDR3 is TGCGCCAGCAGCTTGGACAGTACCTCGAACACCGGGGAGCTGTTTTTT.